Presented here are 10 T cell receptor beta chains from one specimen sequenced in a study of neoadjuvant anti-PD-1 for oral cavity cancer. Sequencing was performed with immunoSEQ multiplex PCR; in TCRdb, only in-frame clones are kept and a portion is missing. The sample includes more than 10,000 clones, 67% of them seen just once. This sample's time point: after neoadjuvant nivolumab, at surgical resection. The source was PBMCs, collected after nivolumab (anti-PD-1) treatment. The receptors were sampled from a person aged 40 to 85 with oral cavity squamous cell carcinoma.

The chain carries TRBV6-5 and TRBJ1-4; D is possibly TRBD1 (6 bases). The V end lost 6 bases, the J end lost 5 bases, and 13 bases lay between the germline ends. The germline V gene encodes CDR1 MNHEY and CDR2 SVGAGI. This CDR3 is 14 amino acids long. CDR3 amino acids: CASRTGTPNEKLFF. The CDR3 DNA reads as TGTGCCAGCAGAACCGGGACACCAAATGAAAAACTGTTTTTT.

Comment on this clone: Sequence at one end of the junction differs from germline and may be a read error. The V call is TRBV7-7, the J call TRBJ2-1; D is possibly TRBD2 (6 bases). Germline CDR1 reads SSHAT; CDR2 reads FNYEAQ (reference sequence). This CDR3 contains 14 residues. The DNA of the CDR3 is TGTGCTAGCAGCTTAGACGGGAGTTTGGATGAGCAGTTCTTC. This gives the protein CASSLDGSLDEQFF.

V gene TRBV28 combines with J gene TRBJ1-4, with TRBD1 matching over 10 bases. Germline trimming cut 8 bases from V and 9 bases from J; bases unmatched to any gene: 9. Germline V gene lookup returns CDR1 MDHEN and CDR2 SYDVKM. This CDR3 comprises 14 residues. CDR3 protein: CASVTSGQGKKLFF. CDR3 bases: TGTGCCAGCGTTACCTCGGGACAGGGGAAAAAACTGTTTTTT. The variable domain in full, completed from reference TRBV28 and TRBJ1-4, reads DVKVTQSSRYLVKRTGEKVFLECVQDMDHENMFWYRQDPGLGLRLIYFSYDVKMKEKGDIPEGYSVSREKKERFSLILESASTNQTSMYLCASVTSGQGKKLFFGSGTQLSVL.

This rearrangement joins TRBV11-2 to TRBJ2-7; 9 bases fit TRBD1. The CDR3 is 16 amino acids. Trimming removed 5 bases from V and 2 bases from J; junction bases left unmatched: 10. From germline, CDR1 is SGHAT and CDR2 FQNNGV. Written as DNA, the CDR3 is TGTGCCAGCAGCGCGTACAGGGGGCGACTTCCCTACGAGCAGTACTTC. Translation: CASSAYRGRLPYEQYF. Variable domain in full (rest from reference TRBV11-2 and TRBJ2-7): EAGVAQSPRYKIIEKRQSVAFWCNPISGHATLYWYQQILGQGPKLLIQFQNNGVVDDSQLPKDRFSAERLKGVDSTLKIQPAKLEDSAVYLCASSAYRGRLPYEQYFGPGTRLTVT.

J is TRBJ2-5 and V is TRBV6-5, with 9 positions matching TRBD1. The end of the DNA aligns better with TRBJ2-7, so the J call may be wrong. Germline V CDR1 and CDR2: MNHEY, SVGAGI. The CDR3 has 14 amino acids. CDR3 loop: CASSYRDREYEQYF. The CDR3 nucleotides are TGTGCCAGCAGTTACAGGGACAGGGAGTACGAGCAGTACTTC.

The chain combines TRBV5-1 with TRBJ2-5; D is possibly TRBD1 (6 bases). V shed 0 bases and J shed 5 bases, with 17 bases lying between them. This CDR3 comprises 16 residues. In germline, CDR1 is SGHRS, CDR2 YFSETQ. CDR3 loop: CASSLGVQGPLETQYF. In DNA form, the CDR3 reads TGCGCCAGCAGCTTGGGGGTACAGGGCCCGTTGGAGACCCAGTACTTC. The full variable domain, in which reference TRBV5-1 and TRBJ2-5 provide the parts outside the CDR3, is KAGVTQTPRYLIKTRGQQVTLSCSPISGHRSVSWYQQTPGQGLQFLFEYFSETQRNKGNFPGRFSGRQFSNSRSEMNVSTLELGDSALYLCASSLGVQGPLETQYFGPGTRLLVL.

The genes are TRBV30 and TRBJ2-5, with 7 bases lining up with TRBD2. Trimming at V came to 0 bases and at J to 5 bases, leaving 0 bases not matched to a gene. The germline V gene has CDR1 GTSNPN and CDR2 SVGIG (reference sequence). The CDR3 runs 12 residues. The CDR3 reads CAWSVAGETQYF. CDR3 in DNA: TGTGCCTGGAGTGTAGCGGGGGAGACCCAGTACTTC.

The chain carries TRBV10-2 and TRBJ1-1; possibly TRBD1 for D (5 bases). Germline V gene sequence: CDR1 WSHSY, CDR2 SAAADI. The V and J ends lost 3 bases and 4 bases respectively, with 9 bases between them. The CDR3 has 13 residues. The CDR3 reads CASSDLGGTEAFF. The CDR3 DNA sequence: TGCGCCAGCAGTGATCTGGGGGGCACTGAAGCTTTCTTT.

The CDR3 DNA follows: TGCGCCAGCAGTGAGGGGTTTAACACTGAAGCTTTCTTT. Protein sequence: CASSEGFNTEAFF. The chain combines TRBV10-2 with TRBJ1-1; unclear D gene. Germline values: CDR1 WSHSY, CDR2 SAAADI. V was shortened by 2 bases and J by 2 bases, with 6 bases between the two germline ends. The length of the CDR3 is 13 residues.

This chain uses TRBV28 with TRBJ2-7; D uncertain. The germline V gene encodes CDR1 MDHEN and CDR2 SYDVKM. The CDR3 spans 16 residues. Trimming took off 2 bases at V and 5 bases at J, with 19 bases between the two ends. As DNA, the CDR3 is TGTGCCAGCAGTTTAAAGGCCAGTTTATGGGATCACGAGCAGTACTTC. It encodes CASSLKASLWDHEQYF. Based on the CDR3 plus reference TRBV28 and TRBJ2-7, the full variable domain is DVKVTQSSRYLVKRTGEKVFLECVQDMDHENMFWYRQDPGLGLRLIYFSYDVKMKEKGDIPEGYSVSREKKERFSLILESASTNQTSMYLCASSLKASLWDHEQYFGPGTRLTVT.